What follows are 3 T cell receptor beta chains derived from one specimen sequenced in a study of T cells in narcolepsy. Using immunoSEQ multiplex PCR, the repertoire was profiled, and TCRdb retains in-frame clones only, with some absent. The repertoire has about 15,000 clones, over 75% of them found once; the top ten carry roughly 34%. Sequenced material: memory (CD45RA-) CD4+ T cells from blood. The receptors derive from a human donor in good health.

The rearrangement joins TRBV7-2 to TRBJ2-1; D unclear. The CDR3 sequence is 12 residues long. V lost 3 bases and J lost 8, with 8 bases in between. Germline lookup yields CDR1 SGHTA and CDR2 FQGNSA. Here the CDR3 reads CASSLSGYEQFF. The CDR3 coding sequence is TGTGCCAGCAGCTTGTCTGGATATGAGCAGTTCTTC.

The chain links TRBV4-3 to TRBJ1-1; 7 nucleotides align to TRBD1. This CDR3 is 14 amino acids long. Germline V gene data show CDR1 as LGHNA and CDR2 as YSLEER. V was clipped by 0 bases and J by 10 bases; unmatched bases: 8. The CDR3 coding sequence is TGCGCCAGCAGCCAAGATCGGACAGGAGTGAGAGCTTTCTTT. Residues: CASSQDRTGVRAFF.

This clone was counted a few times. This chain links TRBV5-4 with TRBJ2-1; D possibly uses TRBD1 or TRBD2 (6 bases each). CDR1 is SGHNT and CDR2 is YYREEE in the germline V gene (reference sequence). The CDR3 extends over 15 amino acids. The germline V and J ends were trimmed by 1 base and 1 base, with 9 bases remaining between them. This chain's CDR3 is CASSLTGASYNEQFF. The DNA for the CDR3 is TGTGCCAGCAGCTTGACGGGGGCTTCCTACAATGAGCAGTTCTTC.